Listed here are 16 T cell receptor beta chains from one sample, sequenced in a study of cytomegalovirus exposure and HLA in healthy donors. The PCR ran on 60 Vbeta and 13 Jbeta primers. Assay: immunoSEQ multiplex PCR; the TCRdb copy retains only in-frame clones and omits some. The sample holds about 170,000 clones, roughly 85% seen once. The sequencing input was PBMCs. All receptors come from a man aged 18 to 29 in good health and CMV-seropositive.

This chain connects TRBV29-1 to TRBJ2-1; 12 nucleotides line up with TRBD2. V lost 6 bases, J lost 4 bases, and 4 bases stayed unmatched. This CDR3 has 14 amino acids. CDR1 is SQVTM and CDR2 is ANQGSEA in the germline V gene. In DNA form, the CDR3 reads TGCAGCGTCTTAACTAGCGGGGGGTACAATGAGCAGTTCTTC. This encodes CSVLTSGGYNEQFF.

This clone was detected once. The chain is built from TRBV7-6 and TRBJ2-5, with 7 positions matching TRBD1. The CDR3 is made up of 16 amino acids. V shed 1 base, J shed 5 bases, and the junction held 10 bases outside the gene matches. Germline CDR1 and CDR2: SGHVS and FNYEAQ. DNA of the CDR3: TGTGCCAGCAGCTTAGAGGGGGCCAGTGGGGTGGAGACCCAGTACTTC. Residues: CASSLEGASGVETQYF.

The chain links TRBV6-6 to TRBJ2-7; perhaps TRBD2 as D (7 bases). V was trimmed by 6 bases and J by 3 bases, leaving 15 bases between them. Germline CDR1 MNHNY, CDR2 SVGAGI (reference sequence). This CDR3 is 14 amino acids long. CDR3 sequence: CASRPRGGLYEQYF. The CDR3 DNA reads as TGTGCCAGCAGACCGAGGGGGGGTCTCTACGAGCAGTACTTC.

V is TRBV11-2 and J is TRBJ2-5, with 13 positions matching TRBD2. V gave up 4 bases and J gave up 5 bases; unmatched junction bases: 16. Germline V gene sequence: CDR1 SGHAT, CDR2 FQNNGV. This CDR3 has 19 amino acids. CDR3 nucleotide sequence: TGTGCCAGCAGCTACGGGACTAGCGGGGCAAAAGAACGTAGGGAGACCCAGTACTTC. Its protein product is CASSYGTSGAKERRETQYF.

This clone has a single count. Other DNA sequences from this sample encode an identical CDR3 as well. The V and J genes are TRBV19 and TRBJ2-7; TRBD1 matches at 7 bases. Looked up from germline, CDR1 is LNHDA and CDR2 is SQIVND (reference sequence). This CDR3 contains 14 residues. Losses at the gene ends were 5 bases for V and 1 base for J; bases not matched to a gene: 5. DNA of the CDR3: TGTGCCAGTAGTTCCGGGACAGTATCCTACGAGCAGTACTTC. It yields the protein CASSSGTVSYEQYF.

The CDR3, as DNA: TGTGCCAGCAGCGTAGTCCCCCACTCTTTGAGCTCCTACAATGAGCAGTTCTTC. Protein: CASSVVPHSLSSYNEQFF. This chain links TRBV9 with TRBJ2-1, with no clear D. The length of the CDR3 is 18 residues. With 0 bases removed from V and 0 bases from J, the gap between germline ends came to 16 bases. Germline V gene sequence: CDR1 SGDLS, CDR2 YYNGEE.

This rearrangement joins TRBV6-6 to TRBJ2-7; D is unclear. The germline V and J ends were trimmed by 6 bases and 3 bases, with 9 bases remaining between them. CDR3 length: 12 residues. CDR1 is MNHNY, CDR2 SVGAGI, per germline (reference sequence). CDR3 sequence: CASSPVFYEQYF. The CDR3 DNA is TGTGCCAGCAGCCCCGTGTTCTACGAGCAGTACTTC.

In DNA, the CDR3 is TGTGCCAGCAGCGCGCTAGCGGGGGGGCTCAATGAGCAGTTCTTC. Translation gives CASSALAGGLNEQFF. The genes are TRBV5-4 and TRBJ2-1, with TRBD2 identical over 12 bases. Germline V gives CDR1 SGHNT, CDR2 YYREEE (reference sequence). The CDR3 is 15 residues long. J was trimmed by 6 bases and V by 4 bases; bases with no gene match: 5. The complete variable domain, with remaining parts taken from reference TRBV5-4 and TRBJ2-1, reads ETGVTQSPTHLIKTRGQQVTLRCSSQSGHNTVSWYQQALGQGPQFIFQYYREEENGRGNFPPRFSGLQFPNYSSELNVNALELDDSALYLCASSALAGGLNEQFFGPGTRLTVL.

The CDR3 is CASSSRVVNEQFF. Written as DNA, the CDR3 is TGCGCCAGCAGCTCTCGGGTCGTAAATGAGCAGTTCTTC. This rearrangement joins TRBV4-1 to TRBJ2-1; no clear D gene. V lost 5 bases to trimming and J lost 7 bases, with 12 bases between them. This CDR3 has 13 residues. From germline, CDR1 is MGHRA and CDR2 YSYEKL.

The chain joins TRBV6-5 to TRBJ2-1; 10 bases match TRBD2. The CDR3 consists of 15 residues. After removal of 5 bases from V and 4 bases from J, the junction contained 5 bases not matched to a gene. Germline assignment: CDR1 MNHEY and CDR2 SVGAGI. CDR3 in DNA: TGTGCCAGCAGTCCCGGGACTAGCGTGTACAATGAGCAGTTCTTC. The encoded protein is CASSPGTSVYNEQFF.

This CDR3 is CAIQAHESEQYF. As DNA, the CDR3 is TGTGCCATCCAAGCCCACGAAAGCGAGCAGTACTTC. This chain uses TRBV10-3 with TRBJ2-5; D is uncertain. The J call may be wrong; the DNA end is better matched by TRBJ2-7. Germline V gives CDR1 ENHRY, CDR2 SYGVKD. This CDR3 has 12 residues.

The chain recombines TRBV5-1 with TRBJ1-2; unclear D gene. With 4 bases removed from V and 3 bases from J, the gap between germline ends came to 13 bases. The CDR3 has 14 amino acids. Germline lookup yields CDR1 SGHRS and CDR2 YFSETQ. The DNA of the CDR3 is TGCGCCAGCAGCGTGGTCGGACTGGACTATGGCTACACCTTC. Residues: CASSVVGLDYGYTF.

The chain combines TRBV7-2 with TRBJ1-1; no definite D call. Trimming removed 3 bases at V and 11 bases at J, with 16 bases between. This CDR3 is built from 13 residues. In germline, CDR1 is SGHTA, CDR2 FQGNSA. The CDR3 region is CASSFGSDLGAFF. The CDR3 DNA sequence: TGTGCCAGCAGCTTTGGGTCAGACCTCGGGGCTTTCTTT.

The V call is TRBV13, the J call TRBJ2-7; D is possibly TRBD2 (7 bases). The germline V gene encodes CDR1 PRHDT and CDR2 FYEKMQ (reference sequence). This CDR3 region has 17 residues. V lost 5 bases and J lost 0, with 20 bases in between. The CDR3 spells CASSQAGTGGNSYEQYF. The DNA for the CDR3 is TGTGCCAGCAGCCAGGCGGGGACGGGGGGCAACTCCTACGAGCAGTACTTC.

The rearrangement links TRBV7-8 to TRBJ1-1; D is unclear. This CDR3 is built from 15 residues. Trimming left V 5 bases short and J 1 base short, with 14 bases between. The germline CDR1 and CDR2 sequences are SGHVS and FQNEAQ. The CDR3 loop reads CASSLIREGNTEAFF. Here the CDR3 DNA reads TGTGCCAGCAGCCTGATTAGGGAGGGGAACACTGAAGCTTTCTTT.

V and J are TRBV15 and TRBJ1-2, with TRBD1 matching over 9 bases. The junction had 0 bases not matched to a gene; V was cut back by 1 base and J by 6 bases. The germline V gene encodes CDR1 LNHNV and CDR2 YYDKDF (reference sequence). The CDR3 extends over 13 amino acids. This CDR3 reads CATSRGDRDGYTF. DNA of the CDR3: TGTGCCACCAGCAGAGGGGACAGGGATGGCTACACCTTC.